This T cell receptor beta chain is from a study of T cells in Graves' hyperthyroidism and ophthalmopathy. In making diagnoses, clinical symptoms, serum thyroxine and TRAb, thyroid ultrasound and orbital computed tomography were all used. With 8 bases clipped from V and 0 bases from J, the junction kept 8 bases outside the gene matches. Germline values: CDR1 SEHNR, CDR2 FQNEAQ (reference sequence). The CDR3 consists of 15 residues. Notes on the study in general: From stable hyperthyroidism, ophthalmopathy was separated by a 13 V-J model. In the blood, most expanded thyroid clonotypes above 0.001 appeared as well. Onset of ophthalmopathy came a median approximately 6 months after the model predicted it.

Amplification of TCR beta CDR3 regions used RNA as the template. The TCR CDR3 first-round RT-PCR relied on the HTBI primer set. MiXCR, run by TCRdb on the multiplex PCR reads, gives a single entry per CDR3 protein. The table has 660,000 or so distinct CDR3 sequences, roughly 46% seen once. About this clonotype: Antigen specificity is unknown.

The sample was peripheral blood or thyroid tissue (not recorded which). This chain uses TRBV7-9 with TRBJ2-7, with 9 nucleotides matching TRBD2. The source is an adult man with Graves' disease, either hyperthyroidism or ophthalmopathy (not recorded which). The CDR3 region has the DNA TGTGCCAGCTCGCCTAGCGGGGTTAGCTCCTACGAGCAGTACTTC. Protein product: CASSPSGVSSYEQYF.